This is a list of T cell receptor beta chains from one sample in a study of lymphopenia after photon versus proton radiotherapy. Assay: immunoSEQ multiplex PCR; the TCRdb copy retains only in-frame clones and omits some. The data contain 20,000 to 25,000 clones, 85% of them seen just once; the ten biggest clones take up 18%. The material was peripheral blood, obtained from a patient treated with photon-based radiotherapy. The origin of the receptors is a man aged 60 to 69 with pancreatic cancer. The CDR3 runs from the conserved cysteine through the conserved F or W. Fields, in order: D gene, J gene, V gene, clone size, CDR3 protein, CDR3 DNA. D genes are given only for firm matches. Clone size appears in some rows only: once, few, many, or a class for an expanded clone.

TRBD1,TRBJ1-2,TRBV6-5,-,CASSGTGLYGYTF,TGTGCCAGCAGTGGGACAGGACTTTATGGCTACACCTTC
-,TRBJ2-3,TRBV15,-,CATSRAGTRRGTDTQYF,TGTGCCACCAGCAGAGCTGGGACGCGTCGGGGCACAGATACGCAGTATTTT
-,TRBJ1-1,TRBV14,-,CASSQARWVNTEAFF,TGTGCCAGCAGCCAAGCCCGATGGGTGAACACTGAAGCTTTCTTT
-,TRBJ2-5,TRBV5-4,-,CASSLGNRETQYF,TGTGCCAGCAGCTTGGGGAATCGCGAGACCCAGTACTTC
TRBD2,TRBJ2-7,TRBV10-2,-,CASSVSGGDSYEQYF,TGCGCCAGCAGTGTCAGCGGGGGGGACTCCTACGAGCAGTACTTC
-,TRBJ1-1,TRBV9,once,CASSPTTANTEAFF,TGTGCCAGCAGCCCAACGACAGCGAACACTGAAGCTTTCTTT
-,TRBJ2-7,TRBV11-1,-,CASSSGIRDEQYF,TGTGCCAGCAGTTCAGGGATTCGCGACGAGCAGTACTTC
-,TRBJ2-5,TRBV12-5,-,CARCETQYF,TGTGCTAGATGTGAGACCCAGTACTTC
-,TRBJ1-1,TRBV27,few,CASSTLTGETEAFF,TGTGCCAGCAGTACTCTGACAGGAGAGACTGAAGCTTTCTTT
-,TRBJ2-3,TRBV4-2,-,CASSQDSRGFRADTQYF,TGTGCCAGCAGCCAAGATTCCCGGGGGTTTCGTGCAGATACGCAGTATTTT
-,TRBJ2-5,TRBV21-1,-,CASSSAYQETQYF,TGTGCCAGCAGCAGTGCGTACCAAGAGACCCAGTACTTC
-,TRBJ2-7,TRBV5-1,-,CASSLTGPSYEQYF,TGCGCCAGCAGTCTGACGGGCCCGTCCTACGAGCAGTACTTC
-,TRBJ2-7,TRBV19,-,CASSSGYEQYF,TGTGCCAGTAGTAGCGGCTACGAGCAGTACTTC
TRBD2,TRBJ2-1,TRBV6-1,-,CASSSGGQNEQFF,TGTGCCAGCAGTAGCGGGGGTCAAAATGAGCAGTTCTTC